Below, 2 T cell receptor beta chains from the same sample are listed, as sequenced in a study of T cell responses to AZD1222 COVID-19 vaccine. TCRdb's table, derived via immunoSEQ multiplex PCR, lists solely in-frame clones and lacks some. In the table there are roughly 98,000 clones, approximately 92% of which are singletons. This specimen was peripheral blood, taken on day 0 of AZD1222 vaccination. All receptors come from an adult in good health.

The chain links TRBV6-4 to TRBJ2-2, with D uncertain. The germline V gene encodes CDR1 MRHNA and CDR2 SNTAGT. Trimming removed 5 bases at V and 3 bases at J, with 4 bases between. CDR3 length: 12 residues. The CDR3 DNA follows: TGTGCCAGCAGTCGGGACACCGGGGAGCTGTTTTTT. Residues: CASSRDTGELFF.

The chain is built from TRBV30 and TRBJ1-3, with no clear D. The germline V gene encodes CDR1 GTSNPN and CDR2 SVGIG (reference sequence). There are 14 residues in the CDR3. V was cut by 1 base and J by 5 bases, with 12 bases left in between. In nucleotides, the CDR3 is TGTGCCTGGAGTGAAGGGTCCACTAGAAACACCATATATTTT. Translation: CAWSEGSTRNTIYF.